The clone carrying this TCR beta chain was detected a few times. Its antigen is not known. The entry originates in a study of identical twins. Points from the study as a whole: Excess sharing by twins proved weaker in beta out-of-frame sequences.

Unique molecular identifiers were present on cDNA, and template switching added a universal primer site. TCRdb called the 5' RACE reads again in MiXCR, with one record for every CDR3 protein. The table includes 400,000 to 550,000 distinct CDR3 sequences, 13% to 15% detected once. V lost 7 bases and J lost 2, with 14 bases in between. Germline-derived CDR1 and CDR2 are WNHNN and SYGVQD (reference sequence). The CDR3 has 14 residues. This same sample was also part of a study on yellow fever vaccine responses in identical twins.

Input material: CD4+ T cells sorted from blood. This TCR was recovered from a young woman in good health. V is TRBV10-1 and J is TRBJ2-5; perhaps TRBD1 as D (6 bases). The CDR3 coding sequence is TGCGCCAGCAATTTGAGGACAGTACAAGAGACCCAGTACTTC. This sequence encodes CASNLRTVQETQYF.